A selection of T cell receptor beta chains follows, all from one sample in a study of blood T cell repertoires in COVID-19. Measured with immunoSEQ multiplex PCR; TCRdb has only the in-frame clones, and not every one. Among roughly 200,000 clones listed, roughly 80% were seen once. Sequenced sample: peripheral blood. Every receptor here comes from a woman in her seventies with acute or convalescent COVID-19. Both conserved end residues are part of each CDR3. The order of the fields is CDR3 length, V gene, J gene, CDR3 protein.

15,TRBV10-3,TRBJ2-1,CAISESGVANNEQFF
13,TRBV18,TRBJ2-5,CASSATGQETQYF
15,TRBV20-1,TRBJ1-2,CSASTLGLSNYGYTF
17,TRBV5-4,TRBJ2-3,CASSYARGTYPTDTQYF
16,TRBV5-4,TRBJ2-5,CASSNPRGLKQETQYF
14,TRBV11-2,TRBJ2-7,CASSLAVQAYEQYF
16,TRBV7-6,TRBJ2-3,CASSLVWRGNTDTQYF
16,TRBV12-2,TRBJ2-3,CASRIRLAGEADTQYF
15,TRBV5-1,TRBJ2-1,CASSFWGQGADEQFF
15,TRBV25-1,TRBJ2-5,CASSEAGSRWETQYF
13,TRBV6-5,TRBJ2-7,CASSYSLAYEQYF
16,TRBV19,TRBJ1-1,CASSMLTGGANTEAFF
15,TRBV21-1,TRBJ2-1,CASSKPDYNNNEQFF
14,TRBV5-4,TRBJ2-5,CASSFNTGKETQYF
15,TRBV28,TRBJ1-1,CASTRGTGADTEAFF
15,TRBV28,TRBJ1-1,CASSFAGGIRPRAFF
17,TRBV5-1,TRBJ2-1,CASSLDSSGSKRNEQFF
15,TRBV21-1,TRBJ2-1,CASRPGTSGTNEQFF
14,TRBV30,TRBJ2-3,CAWSRLAGRNTQYF
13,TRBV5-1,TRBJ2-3,CASSYGATDTQYF
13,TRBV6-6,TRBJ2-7,CATTLAGVEEQYF
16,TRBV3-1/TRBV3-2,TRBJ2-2,CASSPPGQGLTGELFF
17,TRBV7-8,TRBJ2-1,CASSLAFSGSPGDEQFF
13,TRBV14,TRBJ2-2,CASSQDLAGELFF
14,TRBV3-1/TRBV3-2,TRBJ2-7,CASSGLVGSYEQYF
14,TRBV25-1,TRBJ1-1,CASSDPGGNTEAFF
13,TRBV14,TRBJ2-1,CASSLDRGDEQFF
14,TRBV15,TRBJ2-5,CATSIPGGQETQYF
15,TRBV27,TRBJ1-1,CASSSPGQGHTEAFF
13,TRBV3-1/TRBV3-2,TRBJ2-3,CASSPRLDPTQYF
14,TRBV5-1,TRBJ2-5,CASRLAGDPETQYF
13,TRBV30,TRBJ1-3,CAWSVPAGNTIYF
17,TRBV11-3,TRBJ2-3,CASSLEILGTAPDTQYF
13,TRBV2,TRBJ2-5,CASSRRDVKTQYF
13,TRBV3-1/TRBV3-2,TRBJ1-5,CASSQDILQPQHF
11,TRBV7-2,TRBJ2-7,CASSFGGEQYF
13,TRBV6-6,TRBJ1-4,CASGPGGSEKLFF
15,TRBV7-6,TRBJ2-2,CASSQGGANTGELFF
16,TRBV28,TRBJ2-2,CATWPETVRRTGELFF
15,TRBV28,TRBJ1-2,CASSLFLGQVLGYTF
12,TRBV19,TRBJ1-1,CASEGANPVAFF